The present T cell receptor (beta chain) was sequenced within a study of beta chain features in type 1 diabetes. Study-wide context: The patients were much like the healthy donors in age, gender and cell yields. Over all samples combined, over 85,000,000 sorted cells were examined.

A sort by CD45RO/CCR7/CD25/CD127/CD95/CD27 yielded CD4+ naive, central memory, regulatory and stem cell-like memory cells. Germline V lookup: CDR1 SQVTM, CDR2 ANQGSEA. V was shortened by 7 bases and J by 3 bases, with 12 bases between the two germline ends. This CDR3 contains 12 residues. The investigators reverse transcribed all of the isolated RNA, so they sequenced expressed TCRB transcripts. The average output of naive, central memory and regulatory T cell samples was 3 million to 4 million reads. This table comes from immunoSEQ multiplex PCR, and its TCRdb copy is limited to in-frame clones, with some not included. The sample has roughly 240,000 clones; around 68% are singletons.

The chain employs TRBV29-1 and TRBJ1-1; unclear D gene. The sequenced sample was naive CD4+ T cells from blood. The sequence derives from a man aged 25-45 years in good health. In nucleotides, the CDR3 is TGCAGCGCCTCGACGACATACACTGAAGCTTTCTTT. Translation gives CSASTTYTEAFF. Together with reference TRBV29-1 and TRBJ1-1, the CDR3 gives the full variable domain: SAVISQKPSRDICQRGTSLTIQCQVDSQVTMMFWYRQQPGQSLTLIATANQGSEATYESGFVIDKFPISRPNLTFSTLTVSNMSPEDSSIYLCSASTTYTEAFFGQGTRLTVV.